What follows are 5 T cell receptor beta chains derived from one specimen sequenced in a study of blood T cell repertoires in COVID-19. Libraries were prepared by immunoSEQ multiplex PCR; TCRdb keeps only in-frame clonotypes and omits some of them. The data contain 100,000 to 150,000 clones, around nine tenths of them singletons. The specimen was peripheral blood. These receptor sequences come from a man between 70 and 80 years old with active COVID-19.

The V and J genes are TRBV4-3 and TRBJ2-3, with unresolved D. Looked up from germline, CDR1 is LGHNA and CDR2 is YSLEER. Trimming left V 3 bases short and J 4 bases short, with 14 bases between. This CDR3 is 15 amino acids long. In nucleotides, the CDR3 is TGCGCCAGCAGCCAGGAGTCGCGGCCCCCAGATACGCAGTATTTT. This sequence encodes CASSQESRPPDTQYF.

This sequence joins TRBV20-1 and TRBJ2-7, with 7 positions matching TRBD1. J was trimmed by 3 bases and V by 3 bases; bases with no gene match: 8. Germline CDR1 reads DFQATT; CDR2 reads SNEGSKA (reference sequence). The CDR3 totals 14 residues. This CDR3 is CSASLRDRIYEQYF. The CDR3, as DNA: TGCAGTGCTAGTCTCCGGGACAGAATCTACGAGCAGTACTTC.

The V and J genes are TRBV2 and TRBJ2-1; TRBD2 matches 7 bases. The CDR3 runs 14 residues. Unmatched junction bases numbered 6, after V lost 6 bases and J lost 4 bases. Germline assignment: CDR1 SNHLY and CDR2 FYNNEI. The CDR3 coding sequence is TGTGCCAGCAGCGGGACTAACCCGTACAATGAGCAGTTCTTC. Translation gives CASSGTNPYNEQFF.

The table lists this clone with a count of one. The chain is built from TRBV5-1 and TRBJ2-1, with TRBD2 matching 13 bases. Germline V gene lookup returns CDR1 SGHRS and CDR2 YFSETQ. CDR3 length equals 16 residues. V lost 3 bases to trimming and J lost 5 bases; unmatched junction nucleotides: 5. In nucleotides, the CDR3 is TGCGCCAGCAGCTCACTAGCGGGAGGGATCGACAATGAGCAGTTCTTC. It translates to CASSSLAGGIDNEQFF.

The rearrangement uses TRBV11-1 and TRBJ1-3, with 7 bases aligning to TRBD1. The V gene end was trimmed by 5 bases and the J gene end by 1 base; junction bases not matched to a gene: 5. The CDR3 loop spans 15 amino acids. In germline, CDR1 is SGHAT, CDR2 FQDESV (reference sequence). The CDR3 protein is CASSPGQTSGNTIYF. CDR3 DNA: TGTGCCAGCAGCCCGGGACAGACTTCTGGAAACACCATATATTTT.